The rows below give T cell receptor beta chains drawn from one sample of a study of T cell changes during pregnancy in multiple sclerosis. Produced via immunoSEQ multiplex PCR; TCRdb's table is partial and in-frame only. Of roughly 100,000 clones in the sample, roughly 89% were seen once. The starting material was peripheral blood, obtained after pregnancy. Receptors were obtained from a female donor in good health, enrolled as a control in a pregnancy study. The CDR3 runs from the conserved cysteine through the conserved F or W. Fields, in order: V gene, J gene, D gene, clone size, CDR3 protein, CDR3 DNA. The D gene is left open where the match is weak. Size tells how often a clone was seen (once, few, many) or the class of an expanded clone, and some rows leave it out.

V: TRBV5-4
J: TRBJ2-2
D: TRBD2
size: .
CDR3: CASSQGLANTGELFF
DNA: TGTGCCAGCAGCCAGGGACTAGCTAACACCGGGGAGCTGTTTTTT

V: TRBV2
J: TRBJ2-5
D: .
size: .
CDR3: CASKGELARRETQYF
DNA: TGTGCCAGCAAGGGGGAACTAGCGAGGAGAGAGACCCAGTACTTC

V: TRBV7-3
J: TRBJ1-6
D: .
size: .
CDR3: CASSPGSNSPLHF
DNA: TGTGCCAGCAGCCCGGGATCAAATTCACCCCTCCACTTT

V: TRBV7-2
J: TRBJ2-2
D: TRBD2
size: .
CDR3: CASSLEYTSGGNTGELFF
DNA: TGTGCCAGCAGCTTAGAGTATACTAGCGGGGGGAACACCGGGGAGCTGTTTTTT

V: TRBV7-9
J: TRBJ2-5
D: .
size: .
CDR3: CASSLGLSSTWETQYF
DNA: TGTGCCAGCAGCTTAGGTTTAAGTTCGACATGGGAGACCCAGTACTTC

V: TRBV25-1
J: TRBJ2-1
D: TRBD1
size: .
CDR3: CASRWTGGRYEQFF
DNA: TGTGCCAGCAGGTGGACAGGGGGCCGGTATGAGCAGTTCTTC

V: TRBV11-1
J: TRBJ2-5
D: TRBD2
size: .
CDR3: CASSQTSGGRETQYF
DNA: TGTGCCAGCAGCCAGACTAGCGGGGGGAGAGAGACCCAGTACTTC

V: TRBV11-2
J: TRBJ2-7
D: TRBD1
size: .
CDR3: CASSKGTGGSYEQYF
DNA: TGTGCCAGCAGCAAGGGGACAGGGGGCTCCTACGAGCAGTACTTC

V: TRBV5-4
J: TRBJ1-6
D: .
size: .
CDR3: CASSGPNRDYNSPLHF
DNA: TGTGCCAGCAGCGGGCCTAACAGGGATTATAATTCACCCCTCCACTTT

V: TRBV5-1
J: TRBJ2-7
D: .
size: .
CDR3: CASSTQWGAYEQYF
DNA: TGCGCCAGCAGCACTCAGTGGGGGGCCTACGAGCAGTACTTC

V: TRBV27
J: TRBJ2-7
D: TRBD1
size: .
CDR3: CASSRDSARGEQYF
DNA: TGTGCCAGCAGTAGGGACAGCGCCAGAGGGGAGCAGTACTTC

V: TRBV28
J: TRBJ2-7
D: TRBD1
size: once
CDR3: CASSLSGTGTYEQYF
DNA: TGTGCCAGCAGTTTATCTGGGACAGGGACCTACGAGCAGTACTTC

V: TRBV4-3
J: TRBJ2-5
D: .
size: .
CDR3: CASSQDKGSGGETQYF
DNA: TGCGCCAGCAGCCAAGATAAGGGCTCAGGGGGGGAGACCCAGTACTTC

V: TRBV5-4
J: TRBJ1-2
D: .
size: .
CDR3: CASSLSGQPYGYTF
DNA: TGTGCCAGCAGCTTGAGTGGGCAGCCCTATGGCTACACCTTC

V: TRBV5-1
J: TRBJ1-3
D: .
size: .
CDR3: CASSTLEWSSGNTIYF
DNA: TGCGCCAGCAGCACACTTGAATGGAGCTCTGGAAACACCATATATTTT

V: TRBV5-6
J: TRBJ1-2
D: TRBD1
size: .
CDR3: CASKTGTGGRDYGYTF
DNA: TGTGCCAGCAAGACCGGGACAGGGGGCCGCGACTATGGCTACACCTTC

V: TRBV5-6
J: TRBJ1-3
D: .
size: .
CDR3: CASSEMGGSSGNTIYF
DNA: TGTGCCAGCAGTGAGATGGGGGGGAGCTCTGGAAACACCATATATTTT

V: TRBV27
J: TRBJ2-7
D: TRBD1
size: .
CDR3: CASSFTGGVGPYEQYF
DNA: TGTGCCAGCAGCTTTACAGGGGGCGTCGGGCCTTACGAGCAGTACTTC

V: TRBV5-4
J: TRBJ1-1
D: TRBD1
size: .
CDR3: CASSSRTGYGENTEAFF
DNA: TGTGCCAGCAGCTCCCGGACAGGCTATGGCGAGAACACTGAAGCTTTCTTT

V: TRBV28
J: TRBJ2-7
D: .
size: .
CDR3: CASRSLDSSSYEQYF
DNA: TGTGCCAGCAGATCTCTAGACTCGAGCTCCTACGAGCAGTACTTC

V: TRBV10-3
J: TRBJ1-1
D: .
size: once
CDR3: CAISELDSSPDAFF
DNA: TGTGCCATCAGTGAATTGGACAGCTCCCCTGACGCTTTCTTT

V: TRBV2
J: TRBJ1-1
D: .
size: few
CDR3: CASSEPSPEAFF
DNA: TGTGCCAGCAGTGAACCCAGTCCTGAAGCTTTCTTT

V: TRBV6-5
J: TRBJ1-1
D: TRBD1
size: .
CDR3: CASTRQGFRAEAFF
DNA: TGTGCCAGCACTCGACAGGGTTTTAGGGCTGAAGCTTTCTTT

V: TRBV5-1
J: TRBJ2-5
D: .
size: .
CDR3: CASSLVGLDRETQYF
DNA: TGCGCCAGCAGCTTGGTGGGGCTTGATCGGGAGACCCAGTACTTC

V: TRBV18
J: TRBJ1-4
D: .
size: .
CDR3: CASSPTTGGANEKLFF
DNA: TGTGCCAGCTCACCAACGACCGGTGGAGCTAATGAAAAACTGTTTTTT

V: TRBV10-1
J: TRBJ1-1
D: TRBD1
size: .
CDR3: CASSKTGRDTEAFF
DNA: TGCGCCAGCAGTAAGACAGGGCGAGATACTGAAGCTTTCTTT

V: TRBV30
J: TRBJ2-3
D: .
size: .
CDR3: CAWIWGPSTDTQYF
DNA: TGTGCCTGGATCTGGGGGCCTAGCACAGATACGCAGTATTTT

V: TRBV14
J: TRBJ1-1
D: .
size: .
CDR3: CASSQRVRAEAFF
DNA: TGTGCCAGCAGCCAACGGGTACGGGCTGAAGCTTTCTTT

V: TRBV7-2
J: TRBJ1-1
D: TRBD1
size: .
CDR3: CASSFGTVTEAFF
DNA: TGTGCCAGCAGCTTCGGGACAGTCACTGAAGCTTTCTTT

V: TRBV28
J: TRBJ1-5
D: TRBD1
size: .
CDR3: CASSLGDRPDQPQHF
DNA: TGTGCCAGCAGTTTGGGGGACAGGCCTGATCAGCCCCAGCATTTT

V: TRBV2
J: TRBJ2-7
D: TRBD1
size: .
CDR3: CASSIPGQGGYEQYF
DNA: TGTGCCAGCAGCATACCGGGACAGGGTGGCTACGAGCAGTACTTC

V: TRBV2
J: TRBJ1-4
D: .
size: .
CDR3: CASSEGTDAEKLFF
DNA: TGTGCCAGCAGTGAAGGGACAGACGCCGAAAAACTGTTTTTT

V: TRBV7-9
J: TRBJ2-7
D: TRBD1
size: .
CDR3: CASSSRSGGSYEQYF
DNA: TGTGCCAGCAGCTCACGGTCAGGGGGATCCTACGAGCAGTACTTC

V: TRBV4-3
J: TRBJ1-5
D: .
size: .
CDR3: CASSQRTGNQPQHF
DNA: TGCGCCAGCAGCCAAAGGACAGGCAATCAGCCCCAGCATTTT